These 5 T cell receptor beta chains originate from one sample sequenced in a study of blood T cell repertoires in COVID-19. The data were produced by immunoSEQ multiplex PCR, yet TCRdb's version contains in-frame clones alone and is incomplete. The repertoire holds tens of thousands of clones, with 91% as singletons. The sample consisted of peripheral blood. The receptor source for this set is a human donor with active COVID-19. The donor label of this sample is uncertain.

The chain combines TRBV28 with TRBJ2-7; D is possibly TRBD1 (5 bases). Germline CDR1 reads MDHEN; CDR2 reads SYDVKM. V lost 3 bases to trimming and J lost 3 bases, with 15 bases between them. The CDR3 spans 15 residues. CDR3 sequence reads: CASSLFQGVGYEQYF. In DNA, the CDR3 is TGTGCCAGCAGTTTGTTCCAGGGCGTGGGCTACGAGCAGTACTTC. The full variable domain, its missing parts supplied by reference TRBV28 and TRBJ2-7, is DVKVTQSSRYLVKRTGEKVFLECVQDMDHENMFWYRQDPGLGLRLIYFSYDVKMKEKGDIPEGYSVSREKKERFSLILESASTNQTSMYLCASSLFQGVGYEQYFGPGTRLTVT.

The chain is built from TRBV5-6 and TRBJ2-1, with D possibly TRBD1 on 5 matching bases. Germline V CDR1 and CDR2: SGHDT, YYEEEE. V was pared by 0 bases and J by 9 bases, with 10 bases between. The CDR3 loop spans 13 amino acids. CDR3 bases: TGTGCCAGCAGCTTGGAGGGGTTCGCTGAGCAGTTCTTC. Protein sequence: CASSLEGFAEQFF.

V and J are TRBV9 and TRBJ2-7; D might be TRBD1 (6 bases). V was clipped by 3 bases and J by 2 bases, with 12 bases between them. The CDR3 contains 14 residues. Germline CDR1 is SGDLS and CDR2 is YYNGEE. This chain's CDR3 is CASSGPGTTYEQYF. CDR3 nucleotides: TGTGCCAGCAGCGGCCCCGGGACAACCTACGAGCAGTACTTC. The whole variable domain, remainder taken from reference TRBV9 and TRBJ2-7, is DSGVTQTPKHLITATGQRVTLRCSPRSGDLSVYWYQQSLDQGLQFLIQYYNGEERAKGNILERFSAQQFPDLHSELNLSSLELGDSALYFCASSGPGTTYEQYFGPGTRLTVT.

The rearrangement joins TRBV11-2 to TRBJ2-1; a weak D match, TRBD2 (6 bases). Deletions cut 4 bases from V and 14 bases from J, with 18 bases between. Germline CDR1 and CDR2: SGHAT and FQNNGV. This CDR3 region has 13 residues. The CDR3 loop reads CASSSVEGDWEFF. Here the CDR3 DNA reads TGTGCCAGCAGCTCCGTTGAAGGGGACTGGGAGTTCTTC.

This chain connects TRBV27 to TRBJ2-5, with 8 bases matching TRBD1. Germline CDR1 and CDR2: MNHEY and SMNVEV (reference sequence). The V and J ends lost 5 bases and 1 base, in that order; junction bases with no gene match: 12. This CDR3 has 17 residues. CDR3 region: CASSLRTGRGFQETQYF. CDR3 DNA sequence: TGTGCCAGCAGTCTCAGGACAGGGCGAGGGTTCCAAGAGACCCAGTACTTC.